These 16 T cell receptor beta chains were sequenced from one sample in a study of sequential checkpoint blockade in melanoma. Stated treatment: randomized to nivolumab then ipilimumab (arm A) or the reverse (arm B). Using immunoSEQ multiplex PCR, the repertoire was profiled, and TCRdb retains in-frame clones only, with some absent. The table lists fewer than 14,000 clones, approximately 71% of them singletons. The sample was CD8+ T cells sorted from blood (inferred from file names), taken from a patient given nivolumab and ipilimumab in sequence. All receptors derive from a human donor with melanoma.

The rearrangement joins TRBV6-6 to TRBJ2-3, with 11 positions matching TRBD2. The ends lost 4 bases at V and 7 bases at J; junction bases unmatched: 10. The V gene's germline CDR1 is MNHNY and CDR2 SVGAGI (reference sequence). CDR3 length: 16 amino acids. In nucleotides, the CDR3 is TGTGCCAGCAGTTCAATAGCGGGGGGGGTGGTAAATACGCAGTATTTT. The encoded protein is CASSSIAGGVVNTQYF.

CDR3 in DNA: TGTGCCAGCAGTCTTACTTGGGGACAGTACACCGGGGAGCTGTTTTTT. This codes for CASSLTWGQYTGELFF. The rearrangement links TRBV6-4 to TRBJ2-2; 7 bases agree with TRBD1. CDR1 is MRHNA and CDR2 is SNTAGT in the germline V gene. Trimming removed 5 bases from V and 3 bases from J; junction bases left unmatched: 9. The CDR3 covers 16 residues.

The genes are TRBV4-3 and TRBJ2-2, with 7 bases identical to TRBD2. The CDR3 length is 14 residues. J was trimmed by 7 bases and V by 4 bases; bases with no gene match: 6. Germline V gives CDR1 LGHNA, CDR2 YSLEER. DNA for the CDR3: TGCGCCAGCAGCCGGGACTACGGGGGCGGGGAGCTGTTTTTT. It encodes CASSRDYGGGELFF.

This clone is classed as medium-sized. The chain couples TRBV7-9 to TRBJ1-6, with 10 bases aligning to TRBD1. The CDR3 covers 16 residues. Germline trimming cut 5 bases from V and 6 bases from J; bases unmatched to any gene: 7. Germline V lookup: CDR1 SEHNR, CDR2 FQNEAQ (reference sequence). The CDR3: CASSHPTGGRNSPLHF. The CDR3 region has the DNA TGTGCCAGCAGCCATCCGACAGGGGGCCGTAATTCACCCCTCCACTTT.

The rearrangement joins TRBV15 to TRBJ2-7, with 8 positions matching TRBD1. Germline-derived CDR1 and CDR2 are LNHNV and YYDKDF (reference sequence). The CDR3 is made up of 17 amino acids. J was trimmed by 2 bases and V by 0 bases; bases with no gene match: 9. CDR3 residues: CATSRDRPQGAPYEQYF. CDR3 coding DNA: TGTGCCACCAGCAGAGATCGGCCTCAGGGGGCCCCCTACGAGCAGTACTTC.

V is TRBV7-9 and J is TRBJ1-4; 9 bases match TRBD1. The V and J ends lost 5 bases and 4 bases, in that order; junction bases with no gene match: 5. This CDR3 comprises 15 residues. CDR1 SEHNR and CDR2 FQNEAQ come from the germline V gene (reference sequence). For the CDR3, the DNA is TGTGCCAGCAGCAAAACAGGGGGCATTAATGAAAAACTGTTTTTT. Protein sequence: CASSKTGGINEKLFF.

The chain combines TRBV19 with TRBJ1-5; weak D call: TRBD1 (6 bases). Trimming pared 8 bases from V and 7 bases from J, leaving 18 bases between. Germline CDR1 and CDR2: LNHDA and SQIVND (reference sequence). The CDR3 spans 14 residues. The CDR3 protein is CASFQQGPGQPQHF. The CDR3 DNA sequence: TGTGCCAGTTTTCAACAGGGACCTGGACAGCCCCAGCATTTT.

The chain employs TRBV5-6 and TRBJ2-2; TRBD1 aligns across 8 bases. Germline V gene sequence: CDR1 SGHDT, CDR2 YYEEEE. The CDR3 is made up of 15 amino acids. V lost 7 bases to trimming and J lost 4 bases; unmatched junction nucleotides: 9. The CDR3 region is CASSQGAHSTGELFF. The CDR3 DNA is TGTGCCAGCTCTCAGGGGGCGCATAGCACCGGGGAGCTGTTTTTT. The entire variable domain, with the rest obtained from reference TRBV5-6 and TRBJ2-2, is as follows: DAGVTQSPTHLIKTRGQQVTLRCSPKSGHDTVSWYQQALGQGPQFIFQYYEEEERQRGNFPDRFSGHQFPNYSSELNVNALLLGDSALYLCASSQGAHSTGELFFGEGSRLTVL.

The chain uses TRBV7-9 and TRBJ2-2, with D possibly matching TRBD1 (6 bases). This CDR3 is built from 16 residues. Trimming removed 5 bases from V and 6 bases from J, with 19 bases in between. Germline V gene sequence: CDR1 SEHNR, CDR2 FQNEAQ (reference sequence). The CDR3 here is CASSGYTGKNAGELFF. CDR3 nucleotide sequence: TGTGCCAGCAGCGGCTATACAGGGAAAAACGCCGGGGAGCTGTTTTTT.

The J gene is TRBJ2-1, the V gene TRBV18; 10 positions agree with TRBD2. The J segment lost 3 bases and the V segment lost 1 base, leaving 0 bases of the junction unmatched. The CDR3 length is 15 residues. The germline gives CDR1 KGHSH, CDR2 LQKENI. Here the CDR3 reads CASSPLAGGYNEQFF. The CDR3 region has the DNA TGTGCCAGCTCACCACTAGCGGGGGGCTACAATGAGCAGTTCTTC.

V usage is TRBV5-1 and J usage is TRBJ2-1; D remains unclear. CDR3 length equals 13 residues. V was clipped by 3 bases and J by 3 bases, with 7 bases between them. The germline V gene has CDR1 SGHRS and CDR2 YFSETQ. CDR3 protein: CASSSPGYNEQFF. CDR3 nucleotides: TGCGCCAGCAGCTCCCCGGGCTACAATGAGCAGTTCTTC.

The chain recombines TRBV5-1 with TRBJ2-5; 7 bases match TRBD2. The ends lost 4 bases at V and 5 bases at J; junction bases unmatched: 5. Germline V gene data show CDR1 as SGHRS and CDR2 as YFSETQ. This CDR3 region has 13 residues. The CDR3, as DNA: TGCGCCAGCAGCCGTTGGGGGGGGGAGACCCAGTACTTC. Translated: CASSRWGGETQYF.

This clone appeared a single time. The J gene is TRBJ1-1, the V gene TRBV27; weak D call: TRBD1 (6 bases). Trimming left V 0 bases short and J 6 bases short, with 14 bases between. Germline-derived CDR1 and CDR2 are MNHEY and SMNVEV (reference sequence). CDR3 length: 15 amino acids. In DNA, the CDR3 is TGTGCCAGCAGTTTATCCGCCAGGGGTGGGTCTGAAGCTTTCTTT. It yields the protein CASSLSARGGSEAFF.

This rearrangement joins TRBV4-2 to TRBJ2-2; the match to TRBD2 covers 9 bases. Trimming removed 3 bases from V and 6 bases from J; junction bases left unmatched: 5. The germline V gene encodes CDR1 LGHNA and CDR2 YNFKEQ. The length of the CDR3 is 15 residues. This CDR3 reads CASSQDWTSAGELFF. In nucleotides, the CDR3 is TGTGCCAGCAGCCAGGACTGGACTAGCGCCGGGGAGCTGTTTTTT.

CDR3: CASSPDGGTYEQYF. In nucleotides, the CDR3 is TGCGCCAGCAGCCCCGACGGGGGTACCTACGAGCAGTACTTC. The V and J genes are TRBV4-1 and TRBJ2-7, with D tentatively TRBD2 (6 bases). In germline, CDR1 is MGHRA, CDR2 YSYEKL. There are 14 residues in the CDR3. Trimming left V 4 bases short and J 2 bases short, with 12 bases between.

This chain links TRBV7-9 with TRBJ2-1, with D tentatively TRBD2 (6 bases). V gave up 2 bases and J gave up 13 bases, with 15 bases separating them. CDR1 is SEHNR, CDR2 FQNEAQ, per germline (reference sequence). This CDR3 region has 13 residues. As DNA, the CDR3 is TGTGCCAGCAGCTTATTCGGCGGGGAGTACCAGTTCTTC. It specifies CASSLFGGEYQFF.